Presented here are 28 T cell receptor beta chains from one specimen sequenced in a study of shared clonotypes between healthy human individuals. The assay was immunoSEQ multiplex PCR, and TCRdb's table has in-frame clones only and misses some. The sample holds around 530,000 clones, around three quarters seen once. The material sequenced was PBMCs. The receptor set was obtained from a woman between 40 and 55 years old in good health. Some clones in this sample may be carry-over from other donors' samples.

The genes are TRBV9 and TRBJ2-1, with 8 nucleotides matching TRBD2. The J segment lost 8 bases and the V segment lost 0 bases, leaving 13 bases of the junction unmatched. Germline loops: CDR1 SGDLS, CDR2 YYNGEE. The CDR3 covers 17 residues. The CDR3 protein is CASSVGLPGLGIYEQFF. The CDR3 DNA is TGTGCCAGCAGCGTAGGACTTCCGGGACTAGGAATCTATGAGCAGTTCTTC.

The table lists this clone with many counts. The chain couples TRBV19 to TRBJ2-1; 12 bases match TRBD2. The CDR3 covers 15 residues. Germline CDR1 is LNHDA and CDR2 is SQIVND (reference sequence). V lost 6 bases and J lost 4; bases outside the gene matches: 4. The CDR3 DNA reads TGTGCCAGTAGAGGTGGGACTAGCGGGTACAATGAGCAGTTCTTC. It translates to CASRGGTSGYNEQFF.

The V gene is TRBV5-1, the J gene TRBJ2-3, with 12 bases identical to TRBD2. Looked up from germline, CDR1 is SGHRS and CDR2 is YFSETQ. This CDR3 spans 16 amino acids. Trimming at V came to 2 bases and at J to 5 bases, leaving 6 bases not matched to a gene. As DNA, the CDR3 is TGCGCCAGCAGCTTTTCTAGCGGGAGGGCGGAAGATACGCAGTATTTT. It codes for CASSFSSGRAEDTQYF.

Concerning this clone itself: This may stem from a read error, because a much larger clone lies one nucleotide away. The V gene is TRBV11-3, the J gene TRBJ1-3; a weak D match, TRBD1 (5 bases). V was trimmed by 4 bases and J by 3 bases, leaving 7 bases between them. The length of the CDR3 is 13 residues. Germline V CDR1 and CDR2: SGHNT, YENEEA. The CDR3 region is CASSWGYGNTIYF. CDR3 sequence (DNA): TGTGCCAGCAGCTGGGGCTATGGAAACACCATATATTTT.

The chain couples TRBV25-1 to TRBJ1-2, with 10 bases lining up with TRBD1. Trimming took 3 bases from V and 7 from J; bases not matched to a gene: 8. This CDR3 comprises 15 residues. Germline V gene sequence: CDR1 MGHDK, CDR2 SYGVNS. The CDR3 region is CASSDMTGGWGGYTF. The CDR3 DNA follows: TGTGCCAGCAGTGACATGACAGGGGGCTGGGGTGGCTACACCTTC.

Comments on this clone: Other DNA sequences within the sample encode an identical CDR3. The chain couples TRBV5-6 to TRBJ1-1; D may be TRBD1 (5 bases). The CDR3 covers 15 residues. Trimming shortened V by 0 bases and J by 0 bases, and 9 bases separated the two germline ends. Germline assignment: CDR1 SGHDT and CDR2 YYEEEE. The DNA for the CDR3 is TGTGCCAGCAGCTTGGTCGACAGAATGAACACTGAAGCTTTCTTT. Amino acids: CASSLVDRMNTEAFF.

The chain uses TRBV29-1 and TRBJ1-1, with unresolved D. Germline-derived CDR1 and CDR2 are SQVTM and ANQGSEA. Trimming pared 5 bases from V and 1 base from J, leaving 2 bases between. CDR3 length: 10 residues. CDR3: CSVWNTEAFF. The CDR3 bases are TGCAGCGTTTGGAACACTGAAGCTTTCTTT.

This clone was seen a handful of times. A read error may produce the germline difference seen at one junction end. The chain carries TRBV5-1 and TRBJ2-2; possible D gene TRBD1, 6 bases. Germline CDR1 and CDR2: SGHRS and YFSETQ. CDR3 size: 16 residues. DNA of the CDR3: TGCGCCAGCAGCCGGACAGTGGGCGCGAACACCGGTGAGCTGCTTTTT. This sequence encodes CASSRTVGANTGELLF.

This clone was seen only a few times. This sequence joins TRBV4-1 and TRBJ2-7; D possibly corresponds to TRBD2 (6 bases). The CDR3 consists of 13 residues. Germline V lookup: CDR1 MGHRA, CDR2 YSYEKL. The ends were cut back, 4 bases at V and 9 bases at J, with 16 bases in the middle. The CDR3 DNA follows: TGCGCCAGCAGCCCCCTTGGACTACTCAGGCAGTACTTC. As protein: CASSPLGLLRQYF.

This chain links TRBV5-1 with TRBJ2-7; D might be TRBD1 (5 bases). This CDR3 spans 12 amino acids. Between the trimmed V and J ends, which lost 8 bases and 2 bases, there was a span of 11 bases. Germline V lookup: CDR1 SGHRS, CDR2 YFSETQ. CDR3 in DNA: TGCGCCAGTTCCAGGGAAACCTACGAGCAGTACTTC. As protein: CASSRETYEQYF. The whole variable domain, remainder taken from reference TRBV5-1 and TRBJ2-7, is KAGVTQTPRYLIKTRGQQVTLSCSPISGHRSVSWYQQTPGQGLQFLFEYFSETQRNKGNFPGRFSGRQFSNSRSEMNVSTLELGDSALYLCASSRETYEQYFGPGTRLTVT.

This clone has only one observation. J is TRBJ2-7 and V is TRBV18, with 8 bases matching TRBD2. The CDR3 runs 13 residues. Germline values: CDR1 KGHSH, CDR2 LQKENI. V gave up 6 bases and J gave up 5 bases; unmatched junction bases: 6. Here the CDR3 reads CASSVTSVDEQYF. The CDR3 DNA sequence: TGTGCCAGCTCGGTGACTAGCGTCGACGAGCAGTACTTC. The complete variable domain, with remaining parts taken from reference TRBV18 and TRBJ2-7, reads NAGVMQNPRHLVRRRGQEARLRCSPMKGHSHVYWYRQLPEEGLKFMVYLQKENIIDESGMPKERFSAEFPKEGPSILRIQQVVRGDSAAYFCASSVTSVDEQYFGPGTRLTVT.

CDR3: CASSLRSSAEYEAFF. The CDR3 bases are TGTGCCAGCAGCTTACGGTCGAGCGCCGAGTATGAAGCTTTCTTT. V and J are TRBV11-1 and TRBJ1-1; D unresolved. The germline CDR1 and CDR2 sequences are SGHAT and FQDESV (reference sequence). The ends were cut back, 2 bases at V and 7 bases at J, with 17 bases in the middle. The CDR3 sequence is 15 residues long.

J is TRBJ2-1 and V is TRBV27; 11 bases line up with TRBD2. The J segment lost 1 base and the V segment lost 0 bases, leaving 11 bases of the junction unmatched. Germline V gene data show CDR1 as MNHEY and CDR2 as SMNVEV (reference sequence). CDR3 length equals 20 residues. The CDR3 region has the DNA TGTGCCAGCAGTTTATCCTTACCGCCGGGACTAGCGGCGTCCTACAATGAGCAGTTCTTC. As protein: CASSLSLPPGLAASYNEQFF.

The V gene is TRBV6-5, the J gene TRBJ2-1; 9 bases are a match to TRBD2. J gave up 0 bases and V 5 bases, and 2 bases lay outside the gene matches. Germline lookup yields CDR1 MNHEY and CDR2 SVGAGI. This CDR3 is built from 15 residues. DNA for the CDR3: TGTGCCAGCAGTACTAGCGGGTACTCCTACAATGAGCAGTTCTTC. This translates into CASSTSGYSYNEQFF.

The chain links TRBV5-1 to TRBJ2-1, with a weak D call TRBD2 (5 bases). Trimming pared 4 bases from V and 3 bases from J, leaving 14 bases between. The CDR3 runs 15 residues. CDR1 is SGHRS, CDR2 YFSETQ, per germline. The CDR3 DNA sequence: TGCGCCAGCAGCCCCCTAGGCGGGTTCTACAATGAGCAGTTCTTC. This gives the protein CASSPLGGFYNEQFF.

For this clone: A far larger clone is off by one base, so a read error is likely. This chain connects TRBV30 to TRBJ2-2, with D possibly matching TRBD2 (6 bases). Germline CDR1 reads GTSNPN; CDR2 reads SVGIG (reference sequence). This CDR3 contains 14 residues. The CDR3 DNA reads TGTGCCTGGAGTGTGAGGCGGAACACCGGGGGGCTGTTTTTT. This gives the protein CAWSVRRNTGGLFF.

This clone was seen only a few times. This chain joins TRBV28 and TRBJ2-4; 9 bases align to TRBD1. J lost 0 bases, V lost 5 bases, and 14 bases had no gene match. The CDR3 is 19 amino acids. Germline V gives CDR1 MDHEN, CDR2 SYDVKM. The CDR3 spells CASSLTGGPFSVAKNIQYF. CDR3 DNA: TGTGCCAGCAGTCTGACAGGGGGGCCCTTTTCTGTAGCCAAAAACATTCAGTACTTC.

The V and J genes are TRBV11-2 and TRBJ2-3; 10 bases are a match to TRBD2. Trimming at V came to 3 bases and at J to 1 base, leaving 7 bases not matched to a gene. The CDR3 consists of 17 residues. The germline gives CDR1 SGHAT, CDR2 FQNNGV. CDR3 sequence (DNA): TGTGCCAGCAGCTTCTCTCTAGCGGGAGCGGGCACAGATACGCAGTATTTT. It is translated as CASSFSLAGAGTDTQYF.

The genes are TRBV5-1 and TRBJ2-3, with 12 bases lining up with TRBD2. Germline V CDR1 and CDR2: SGHRS, YFSETQ. This CDR3 region has 15 residues. Unmatched junction bases numbered 3, after V lost 7 bases and J lost 0 bases. CDR3 bases: TGCGCCAGCGGGCTAGCGGGAGGGAGCACAGATACGCAGTATTTT. This sequence encodes CASGLAGGSTDTQYF.

The rearrangement uses TRBV7-9 and TRBJ2-4; weak D call: TRBD1 (5 bases). Looked up from germline, CDR1 is SEHNR and CDR2 is FQNEAQ (reference sequence). The V end lost 5 bases, the J end lost 0 bases, and 17 bases lay between the germline ends. The CDR3 sequence is 17 residues long. CDR3: CASSPRTGPIAKNIQYF. The CDR3 nucleotides are TGTGCCAGCAGCCCCCGTACAGGACCTATAGCCAAAAACATTCAGTACTTC.

The gene calls are TRBV7-3 and TRBJ1-2; no definite D call. The V and J ends lost 2 bases and 10 bases respectively, with 14 bases between them. Germline loops: CDR1 SGHTA, CDR2 FQGTGA. The CDR3 sequence is 13 residues long. Here the CDR3 DNA reads TGTGCCAGCAGCTTATATATCAGCGAAGTCTACACCTTC. The encoded protein is CASSLYISEVYTF. Looking up the rest from reference TRBV7-3 and TRBJ1-2 gives the full variable domain: GAGVSQTPSNKVTEKGKYVELRCDPISGHTALYWYRQSLGQGPEFLIYFQGTGAADDSGLPNDRFFAVRPEGSVSTLKIQRTERGDSAVYLCASSLYISEVYTFGSGTRLTVV.

This chain joins TRBV9 and TRBJ2-3, with 7 bases lining up with TRBD2. V lost 4 bases, J lost 3 bases, and 11 bases stayed unmatched. This CDR3 is built from 16 residues. CDR1 is SGDLS, CDR2 YYNGEE, per germline. The CDR3 spells CASSPSAGDRTDTQYF. The CDR3 DNA is TGTGCCAGCAGCCCCAGCGCGGGAGATAGGACAGATACGCAGTATTTT.

The chain recombines TRBV29-1 with TRBJ2-1; no reliable D call. The CDR3 covers 13 residues. V was shortened by 6 bases and J by 5 bases, with 14 bases between the two germline ends. CDR1 is SQVTM and CDR2 is ANQGSEA in the germline V gene. This CDR3 is CSVEVAPDNEQFF. Here the CDR3 DNA reads TGCAGCGTCGAGGTGGCGCCAGACAATGAGCAGTTCTTC.

This clone appeared a single time. A read error is the likely source, as a far larger clone sits one nucleotide away. It is unclear where the CDR3 begins or ends on the DNA, so no DNA is shown, and the CDR3 is as TCRdb lists it. This chain uses TRBV2 with TRBJ1-1. The V gene's germline CDR1 is SNHLY and CDR2 FYNNEI. The CDR3 adds up to 13 amino acids, both ends counted. CDR3 loop: CASSVGGGTEALF.

The chain has TRBV11-1 and TRBJ2-7, with 10 bases that match TRBD2. The CDR3 has 15 residues. The V segment lost 1 base and the J segment 4 bases; nucleotides outside the gene matches: 4. Germline CDR1 is SGHAT and CDR2 is FQDESV (reference sequence). The CDR3 is CASSLVRTSGYEQYF. CDR3 DNA sequence: TGTGCCAGCAGCTTAGTCCGGACTAGCGGTTACGAGCAGTACTTC. Combining the CDR3 with reference TRBV11-1 and TRBJ2-7 gives the whole variable domain EAEVAQSPRYKITEKSQAVAFWCDPISGHATLYWYRQILGQGPELLVQFQDESVVDDSQLPKDRFSAERLKGVDSTLKIQPAELGDSAMYLCASSLVRTSGYEQYFGPGTRLTVT.

The rearrangement links TRBV18 to TRBJ2-5; D gene uncertain. Trimming cost V 0 bases and J 5 bases, with 10 bases left between them. The germline V gene encodes CDR1 KGHSH and CDR2 LQKENI. CDR3 size: 14 residues. The CDR3 region has the DNA TGTGCCAGCTCACCACCACCAGACCCGGAGACCCAGTACTTC. This sequence encodes CASSPPPDPETQYF. The full variable domain, its missing parts supplied by reference TRBV18 and TRBJ2-5, is NAGVMQNPRHLVRRRGQEARLRCSPMKGHSHVYWYRQLPEEGLKFMVYLQKENIIDESGMPKERFSAEFPKEGPSILRIQQVVRGDSAAYFCASSPPPDPETQYFGPGTRLLVL.

Only a few counts were recorded for this clone. The CDR3 region is CASRTTSNTGELFF. The CDR3 DNA follows: TGTGCCAGCCGGACTACCTCGAACACCGGGGAGCTGTTTTTT. The chain recombines TRBV2 with TRBJ2-2; possibly TRBD2 for D (6 bases). V was clipped by 8 bases and J by 0 bases, with 10 bases between them. This CDR3 region has 14 residues. Germline V gene lookup returns CDR1 SNHLY and CDR2 FYNNEI.

A few counts support this clone. The J gene is TRBJ2-5, the V gene TRBV5-6, with D unclear. The V end was cut by 0 bases, the J end by 0 bases, with 6 bases between. Germline V lookup: CDR1 SGHDT, CDR2 YYEEEE. The CDR3 consists of 14 residues. CDR3 region: CASSLGHYQETQYF. The CDR3 region has the DNA TGTGCCAGCAGCTTGGGACATTACCAAGAGACCCAGTACTTC.